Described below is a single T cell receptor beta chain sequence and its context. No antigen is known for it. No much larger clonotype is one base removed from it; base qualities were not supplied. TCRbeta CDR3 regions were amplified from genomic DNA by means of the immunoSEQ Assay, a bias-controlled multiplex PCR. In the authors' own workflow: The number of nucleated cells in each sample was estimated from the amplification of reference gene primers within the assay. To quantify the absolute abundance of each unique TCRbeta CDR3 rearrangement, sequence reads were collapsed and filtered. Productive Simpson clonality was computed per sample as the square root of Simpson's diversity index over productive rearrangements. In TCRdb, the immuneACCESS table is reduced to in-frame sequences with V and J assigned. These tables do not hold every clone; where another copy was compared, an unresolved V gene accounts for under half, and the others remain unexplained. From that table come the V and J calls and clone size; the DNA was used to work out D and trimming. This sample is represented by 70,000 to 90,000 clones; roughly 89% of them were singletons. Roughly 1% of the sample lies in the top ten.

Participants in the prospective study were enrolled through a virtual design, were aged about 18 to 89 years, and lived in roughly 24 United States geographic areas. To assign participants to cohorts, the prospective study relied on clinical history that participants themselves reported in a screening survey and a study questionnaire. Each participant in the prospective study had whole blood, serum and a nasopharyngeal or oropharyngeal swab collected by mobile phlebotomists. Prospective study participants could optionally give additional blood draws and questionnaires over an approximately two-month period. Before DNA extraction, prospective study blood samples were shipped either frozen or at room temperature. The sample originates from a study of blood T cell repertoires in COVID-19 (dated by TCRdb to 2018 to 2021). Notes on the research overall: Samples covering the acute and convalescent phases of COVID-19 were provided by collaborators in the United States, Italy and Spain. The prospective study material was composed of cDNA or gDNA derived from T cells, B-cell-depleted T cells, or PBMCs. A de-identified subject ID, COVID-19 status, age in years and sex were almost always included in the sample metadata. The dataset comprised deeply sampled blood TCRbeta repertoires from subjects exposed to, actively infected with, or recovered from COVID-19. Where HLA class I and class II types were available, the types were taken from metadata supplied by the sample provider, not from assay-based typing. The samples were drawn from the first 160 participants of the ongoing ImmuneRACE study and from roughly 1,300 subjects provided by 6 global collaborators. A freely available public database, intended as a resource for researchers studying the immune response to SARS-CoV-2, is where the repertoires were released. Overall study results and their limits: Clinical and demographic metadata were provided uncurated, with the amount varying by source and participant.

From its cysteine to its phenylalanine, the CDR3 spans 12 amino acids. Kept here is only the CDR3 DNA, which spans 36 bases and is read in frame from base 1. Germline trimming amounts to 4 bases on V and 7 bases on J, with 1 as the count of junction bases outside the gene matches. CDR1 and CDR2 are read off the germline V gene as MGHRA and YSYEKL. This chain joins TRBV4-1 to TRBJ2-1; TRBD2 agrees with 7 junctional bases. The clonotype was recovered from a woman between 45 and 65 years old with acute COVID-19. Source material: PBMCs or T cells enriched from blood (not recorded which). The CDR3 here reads CASSPGLNEQFF. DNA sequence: TGCGCCAGCAGCCCGGGACTAAATGAGCAGTTCTTC.